One and the same sample provided the 9 T cell receptor beta chains below, sequenced in a study of human T cells and chemical hapten exposure. Time point described: patch test 1, 2 weeks after DPC sensitization. As to treatment: therapeutic diphenylcyclopropenone sensitization with weekly scalp DPC. TCRdb re-derived calls from the RACE reads in MiXCR, one entry per CDR3 protein. The data hold around 380,000 distinct CDR3 sequences, with approximately 5.1% observed a single time. Here the sequenced sample was whole blood, taken in connection with sensitization to the hapten diphenylcyclopropenone (DPC). These receptors came from a woman in her forties or fifties with alopecia areata. Some clones in this sample may be carry-over from other donors' samples.

This clonotype was recorded a few times. This chain connects TRBV28 to TRBJ2-3; a weak D match, TRBD2 (7 bases). CDR3 length equals 13 residues. The V and J ends lost 7 bases and 4 bases respectively, with 12 bases between them. CDR1 MDHEN and CDR2 SYDVKM come from the germline V gene. CDR3 bases: TGTGCCAGCAATGGGGGGGCCGCAGATACGCAGTATTTT. Protein: CASNGGAADTQYF.

This clonotype has a count of ten or more. The chain is built from TRBV27 and TRBJ1-1; D perhaps matches TRBD1 (5 bases). Trimming cost V 4 bases and J 6 bases, with 15 bases left between them. There are 14 residues in the CDR3. Germline-derived CDR1 and CDR2 are MNHEY and SMNVEV (reference sequence). CDR3: CASSSQLQGSEAFF. DNA for the CDR3: TGTGCCAGCAGTTCCCAACTTCAGGGATCTGAAGCTTTCTTT.

This clonotype was recorded many times. The chain combines TRBV7-6 with TRBJ1-4, with 9 bases fitting TRBD1. The germline CDR1 and CDR2 sequences are SGHVS and FNYEAQ. The V and J ends lost 5 bases and 7 bases, in that order; junction bases with no gene match: 8. CDR3 size: 15 residues. The CDR3 sequence is CASSIQQGAGEKLFF. The DNA for the CDR3 is TGTGCCAGCAGCATTCAACAGGGGGCCGGTGAAAAACTGTTTTTT.

This clonotype appeared a few times. The chain is built from TRBV27 and TRBJ1-4, with D possibly TRBD1 on 6 matching bases. The ends were cut back, 2 bases at V and 4 bases at J, with 11 bases in the middle. Germline-derived CDR1 and CDR2 are MNHEY and SMNVEV (reference sequence). The CDR3 extends over 15 amino acids. The CDR3 region is CASSLMWGLNEKLFF. DNA of the CDR3: TGTGCCAGCAGTTTAATGTGGGGGCTTAATGAAAAACTGTTTTTT.

The gene calls are TRBV5-1 and TRBJ1-5, with 8 nucleotides matching TRBD1. Trimming removed 4 bases from V and 4 bases from J; junction bases left unmatched: 7. The CDR3 is 15 amino acids. Germline loops: CDR1 SGHRS, CDR2 YFSETQ. As DNA, the CDR3 is TGCGCCAGCAGCCCAGGGACAGGTCCTAATCAGCCCCAGCATTTT. Residues: CASSPGTGPNQPQHF.

DNA of the CDR3: TGCGCCAGCAGTCAATCACCACAGGGGGCCGGGGCCAAAAACATTCAGTACTTC. It yields the protein CASSQSPQGAGAKNIQYF. The chain employs TRBV23-1 and TRBJ2-4, with 9 bases matching TRBD1. TRBV23-1 is an ORF, and what it does is uncertain. The ends lost 0 bases at V and 1 base at J; junction bases unmatched: 7. The CDR3 loop spans 18 amino acids.

The genes are TRBV4-1 and TRBJ2-7; possibly TRBD2 for D (5 bases). Trimming stripped 0 bases from V and 2 bases from J, with 11 bases between. CDR3 length: 15 residues. Germline V gene lookup returns CDR1 MGHRA and CDR2 YSYEKL. The CDR3 sequence is CASSQDKAGPYEQYF. Written as DNA, the CDR3 is TGCGCCAGCAGCCAAGATAAGGCGGGCCCCTACGAGCAGTACTTC.

In its sample, this clonotype was seen a few times. J is TRBJ2-7 and V is TRBV6-6; D assignment may be TRBD1 or TRBD2 (5 bases each). CDR1 is MNHNY, CDR2 SVGAGI, per germline (reference sequence). The V gene lost 8 bases and the J gene lost 3 bases, with 11 bases spanning the gap. The CDR3 has 12 amino acids. This CDR3 is CASLGTGYEQYF. CDR3 bases: TGTGCCAGCCTCGGGACCGGCTACGAGCAGTACTTC.

This chain links TRBV29-1 with TRBJ2-1; 12 positions match TRBD2. CDR1 SQVTM and CDR2 ANQGSEA come from the germline V gene. The V and J ends lost 6 bases and 2 bases, in that order; junction bases with no gene match: 8. This CDR3 spans 16 amino acids. CDR3 residues: CSVPPSGGGAYNEQFF. The CDR3 region has the DNA TGCAGCGTCCCGCCTAGCGGGGGGGGAGCCTACAATGAGCAGTTCTTC.